The 16 T cell receptor beta chains reported below all come from one sample, sequenced in a study of beta chain features in type 1 diabetes. The study reverse transcribed the entire isolated RNA, so it sequenced expressed TCRB transcripts. Assay: immunoSEQ multiplex PCR; the TCRdb copy retains only in-frame clones and omits some. This sample has about 620,000 clones; 15% to 18% occur once, and the top ten carry about 0.097%. The material sequenced was naive CD4+ T cells from blood. Receptor source: a man younger than 35 in good health.

CDR3 protein: CASSPQGYEQYF. The CDR3 DNA follows: TGCGCCAGCAGCCCACAGGGCTACGAGCAGTACTTC. The V gene is TRBV5-1, the J gene TRBJ2-7; tentative D call: TRBD1 (6 bases). This CDR3 is built from 12 residues. In germline, CDR1 is SGHRS, CDR2 YFSETQ. Trimming took off 4 bases at V and 3 bases at J, with 8 bases between the two ends.

A note on this clone: This specimen includes other DNA sequences encoding the same CDR3. CDR3 protein: CASSLGLGETQYF. The CDR3 nucleotides are TGCGCCAGCAGCTTGGGATTGGGGGAGACCCAGTACTTC. This chain joins TRBV5-1 and TRBJ2-5; D gene unclear. Germline lookup yields CDR1 SGHRS and CDR2 YFSETQ. Trimming stripped 0 bases from V and 5 bases from J, with 8 bases between. CDR3 size: 13 residues.

This clone has more than one count but fewer than ten. The chain recombines TRBV7-2 with TRBJ2-7; D may be TRBD2 (5 bases). The CDR3 runs to 15 residues. The V end was cut by 4 bases, the J end by 7 bases, with 20 bases between. The germline V gene encodes CDR1 SGHTA and CDR2 FQGNSA. In DNA form, the CDR3 reads TGTGCCAGCAGCTCCCACGGAGGCTTTCCGATTGAGCAGTACTTC. This gives the protein CASSSHGGFPIEQYF. The full variable domain, with the rest looked up from reference TRBV7-2 and TRBJ2-7, is GAGVSQSPSNKVTEKGKDVELRCDPISGHTALYWYRQSLGQGLEFLIYFQGNSAPDKSGLPSDRFSAERTGGSVSTLTIQRTQQEDSAVYLCASSSHGGFPIEQYFGPGTRLTVT.

The chain is built from TRBV29-1 and TRBJ1-1, with a possible D match to TRBD1 (5 bases). The CDR3 is made up of 12 amino acids. From germline, CDR1 is SQVTM and CDR2 ANQGSEA. Trimming shortened V by 4 bases and J by 5 bases, and 11 bases separated the two germline ends. The CDR3 sequence: CSVAGFWTEAFF. CDR3 DNA sequence: TGCAGCGTTGCAGGGTTTTGGACTGAAGCTTTCTTT.

As for this clone: Other DNA sequences from this sample encode an identical CDR3 as well. The chain employs TRBV7-2 and TRBJ1-5, with 7 bases fitting TRBD1. The CDR3 extends over 15 amino acids. CDR1 and CDR2 from the germline V gene are SGHTA and FQGNSA. Germline trimming cut 1 base from V and 3 bases from J; bases unmatched to any gene: 3. The CDR3 sequence is CASSLGTGVNQPQHF. In DNA form, the CDR3 reads TGTGCCAGCAGCTTAGGTACAGGGGTCAATCAGCCCCAGCATTTT.

This clone showed up just a few times. CDR3 residues: CSVEGQGPNYGYTF. In DNA form, the CDR3 reads TGCAGCGTTGAAGGACAGGGACCTAACTATGGCTACACCTTC. The V call is TRBV29-1, the J call TRBJ1-2; 7 positions agree with TRBD1. V was pared by 1 base and J by 0 bases, with 2 bases of the junction left unmatched. The germline V gene has CDR1 SQVTM and CDR2 ANQGSEA. The CDR3 loop spans 14 amino acids.

In this sample, this clone turned up a few times. The chain couples TRBV7-9 to TRBJ1-2; 7 bases map to TRBD1. The germline V gene has CDR1 SEHNR and CDR2 FQNEAQ (reference sequence). This CDR3 spans 14 amino acids. Germline trimming cut 2 bases from V and 5 bases from J; bases unmatched to any gene: 5. The CDR3 sequence is CASSLTGETYGYTF. CDR3 sequence (DNA): TGTGCCAGCAGCTTAACAGGGGAGACGTATGGCTACACCTTC.

A few counts support this clone. V and J are TRBV6-5 and TRBJ2-5, with D tentatively TRBD1 or TRBD2 (5 bases each). This CDR3 spans 15 amino acids. Trimming took 5 bases from V and 5 from J, leaving 18 bases between them. Per germline, CDR1 MNHEY and CDR2 SVGAGI. CDR3: CASSRGSGSWETQYF. For the CDR3, the DNA is TGTGCCAGCAGTAGAGGTTCAGGGAGCTGGGAGACCCAGTACTTC.

This clone has a handful of counts. The chain recombines TRBV7-2 with TRBJ1-3; D not resolved. Germline lookup yields CDR1 SGHTA and CDR2 FQGNSA. V was pared by 2 bases and J by 0 bases, with 20 bases between. CDR3 length: 19 residues. As DNA, the CDR3 is TGTGCCAGCAGCTTACAGCAGGTAGCGGCATTCAGCTCTGGAAACACCATATATTTT. This encodes CASSLQQVAAFSSGNTIYF.

This clone was detected a few times. This chain links TRBV14 with TRBJ1-1; D gene uncertain. In germline, CDR1 is SGHDN, CDR2 FVKESK. With 3 bases removed from V and 3 bases from J, the gap between germline ends came to 5 bases. The CDR3 spans 12 residues. CDR3 sequence reads: CASSQRDTEAFF. CDR3 coding DNA: TGTGCCAGCAGCCAGCGGGACACTGAAGCTTTCTTT.

With respect to this clone: Other DNA sequences from this sample encode an identical CDR3 as well. The chain combines TRBV15 with TRBJ1-1, with D unresolved. V dropped 0 bases and J dropped 1 base, with 3 bases sitting between them. In germline, CDR1 is LNHNV, CDR2 YYDKDF (reference sequence). The CDR3 is 13 amino acids. The CDR3 DNA sequence: TGTGCCACCAGCAGAGACAGGAACACTGAAGCTTTCTTT. It is translated as CATSRDRNTEAFF.

The chain employs TRBV6-5 and TRBJ1-6, with D perhaps TRBD1 (6 bases). CDR3 size: 15 residues. The germline CDR1 and CDR2 sequences are MNHEY and SVGAGI. V was shortened by 0 bases and J by 6 bases, with 9 bases between the two germline ends. CDR3 sequence: CASSYSNRVNSPLHF. The CDR3 region has the DNA TGTGCCAGCAGTTACTCCAACAGGGTTAATTCACCCCTCCACTTT.

The rearrangement joins TRBV27 to TRBJ2-1, with D uncertain. The CDR3 extends over 14 amino acids. V shed 3 bases and J shed 2 bases, with 8 bases lying between them. Germline V gene lookup returns CDR1 MNHEY and CDR2 SMNVEV (reference sequence). The CDR3 spells CASSLWGPYNEQFF. The CDR3 DNA sequence: TGTGCCAGCAGTTTGTGGGGTCCCTACAATGAGCAGTTCTTC.

CDR3 protein: CASSLGLGPYYEQYF. In DNA form, the CDR3 reads TGCGCCAGCAGCTTGGGTCTGGGGCCCTACTACGAGCAGTACTTC. V usage is TRBV5-1 and J usage is TRBJ2-7; tentatively, D is TRBD1 (5 bases). Germline V CDR1 and CDR2: SGHRS, YFSETQ. The V gene lost 0 bases and the J gene lost 3 bases, with 13 bases spanning the gap. The CDR3 covers 15 residues.

V gene TRBV15 combines with J gene TRBJ1-1, with D unresolved. V lost 0 bases to trimming and J lost 1 base, with 12 bases between them. CDR3 length equals 16 residues. Per germline, CDR1 LNHNV and CDR2 YYDKDF (reference sequence). CDR3 in amino acids: CATSRDRAFSNTEAFF. DNA of the CDR3: TGTGCCACCAGCAGAGACCGGGCATTCTCGAACACTGAAGCTTTCTTT.

In this sample, this clone turned up a few times. The V gene is TRBV30, the J gene TRBJ2-5, with 7 bases aligning to TRBD1. Trimming removed 2 bases from V and 4 bases from J; junction bases left unmatched: 7. The CDR3 spans 14 residues. Germline V gives CDR1 GTSNPN, CDR2 SVGIG (reference sequence). CDR3 sequence: CAWSRQGGTETQYF. The CDR3 bases are TGTGCCTGGAGTAGACAGGGTGGAACAGAGACCCAGTACTTC.